These 2 T cell receptor beta chains came from one sample sequenced in a study of blood T cell repertoires in COVID-19. The assay was immunoSEQ multiplex PCR, and TCRdb's table has in-frame clones only and misses some. This sample has 300,000 to 400,000 clones, with approximately 82% found just once. Material for sequencing was peripheral blood. Receptors were obtained from a young man with active or convalescent COVID-19.

V and J are TRBV7-2 and TRBJ1-6; the D is unclear. This CDR3 is built from 16 residues. V was clipped by 2 bases and J by 6 bases, with 14 bases between them. CDR1 and CDR2 from the germline V gene are SGHTA and FQGNSA. The CDR3 coding sequence is TGTGCCAGCAGCTTACCCTACCAGGAGGCTAATTCACCCCTCCACTTT. This codes for CASSLPYQEANSPLHF.

The chain joins TRBV9 to TRBJ1-6; 9 bases are a match to TRBD1. The ends lost 6 bases at V and 13 bases at J; junction bases unmatched: 11. There are 14 residues in the CDR3. Germline lookup yields CDR1 SGDLS and CDR2 YYNGEE. The CDR3, as DNA: TGTGCCAGCACCTTTTCAATCGGACAGGGGCCCCTCCACTTT. Its protein is CASTFSIGQGPLHF.